One and the same sample provided the 31 T cell receptor beta chains below, sequenced in a study of blood T cell repertoires in COVID-19. Generated by immunoSEQ multiplex PCR, the TCRdb table keeps only in-frame clones and is missing some. Seen here are 100,000 to 150,000 clones, approximately 90% observed once, and the top ten hold around 1.9%. The sample taken for sequencing was peripheral blood. These receptors all come from a man aged 50 to 59 with COVID-19, enrolled during active disease.

The chain is built from TRBV3-1 (or the pseudogene TRBV3-2) and TRBJ2-3, with 16 positions matching TRBD2. The V and J ends lost 4 bases and 4 bases, in that order; junction bases with no gene match: 8. This CDR3 contains 18 residues. The germline gives CDR1 LGHDT, CDR2 YNNKEL (reference sequence). CDR3 DNA: TGTGCCAGCAGCCCGGGACTAGCGGGAGGGCCTAGTGCAGATACGCAGTATTTT. Protein sequence: CASSPGLAGGPSADTQYF.

The V call is TRBV27, the J call TRBJ2-5; 7 bases are shared with TRBD1. Germline values: CDR1 MNHEY, CDR2 SMNVEV (reference sequence). The CDR3 is 14 residues long. V lost 5 bases, J lost 3 bases, and 6 bases stayed unmatched. The CDR3 protein is CASSPTGTEETQYF. In DNA form, the CDR3 reads TGTGCCAGCAGTCCGACCGGGACAGAAGAGACCCAGTACTTC.

The genes are TRBV18 and TRBJ2-3; D is possibly TRBD2 (7 bases). Germline lookup yields CDR1 KGHSH and CDR2 LQKENI. This CDR3 comprises 15 residues. V lost 3 bases to trimming and J lost 3 bases, with 13 bases between them. The CDR3 loop reads CASSPQQGGTDTQYF. CDR3 DNA sequence: TGTGCCAGCTCACCCCAACAGGGAGGGACAGATACGCAGTATTTT. The full variable domain, with the rest looked up from reference TRBV18 and TRBJ2-3, is NAGVMQNPRHLVRRRGQEARLRCSPMKGHSHVYWYRQLPEEGLKFMVYLQKENIIDESGMPKERFSAEFPKEGPSILRIQQVVRGDSAAYFCASSPQQGGTDTQYFGPGTRLTVL.

V is TRBV10-2 and J is TRBJ2-5; 10 bases agree with TRBD2. The CDR3 has 13 residues. Trimming at V came to 10 bases and at J to 4 bases, leaving 6 bases not matched to a gene. Per germline, CDR1 WSHSY and CDR2 SAAADI. DNA for the CDR3: TGCGCCACCGGACTAGCGGTTATAGAGACCCAGTACTTC. This encodes CATGLAVIETQYF.

The chain combines TRBV7-3 with TRBJ2-2; a possible D gene is TRBD2 (5 bases). Trimming stripped 0 bases from V and 2 bases from J, with 13 bases between. The CDR3 consists of 17 residues. Germline V lookup: CDR1 SGHTA, CDR2 FQGTGA. The CDR3 sequence is CASSLTNLGANTGELFF. CDR3 nucleotides: TGTGCCAGCAGCTTAACTAACTTGGGAGCTAACACCGGGGAGCTGTTTTTT.

The V gene is TRBV7-3, the J gene TRBJ1-1; D call uncertain. The CDR3 length is 13 residues. Trimming left V 5 bases short and J 0 bases short, with 7 bases between. Per the germline V gene, CDR1 is SGHTA and CDR2 is FQGTGA. This CDR3 is CASSAQMNTEAFF. CDR3 DNA: TGTGCCAGCAGCGCACAGATGAACACTGAAGCTTTCTTT.

This clone occurred once. The V gene is TRBV19, the J gene TRBJ1-1; tentative D call: TRBD1 (6 bases). This CDR3 spans 14 amino acids. Germline lookup yields CDR1 LNHDA and CDR2 SQIVND (reference sequence). V shed 6 bases and J shed 1 base, with 12 bases lying between them. The CDR3 nucleotides are TGTGCCAGTAGGCAGGGGTTGAAGAACACTGAAGCTTTCTTT. It is translated as CASRQGLKNTEAFF.

Here the CDR3 DNA reads TGTGCCATCAGTCCCGGGACAGGGCCAAACACCGGGGAGCTGTTTTTT. Protein: CAISPGTGPNTGELFF. The V and J genes are TRBV10-3 and TRBJ2-2, with 9 bases that match TRBD1. The V gene end was trimmed by 5 bases and the J gene end by 2 bases; junction bases not matched to a gene: 6. CDR3 size: 16 residues. The V gene's germline CDR1 is ENHRY and CDR2 SYGVKD.

The J gene is TRBJ2-7, the V gene TRBV5-6; TRBD2 aligns across 10 bases. The CDR3 is made up of 17 amino acids. Germline CDR1 reads SGHDT; CDR2 reads YYEEEE. V lost 3 bases, J lost 1 base, and 10 bases stayed unmatched. The CDR3 nucleotides are TGTGCCAGCAGCTCCACGGCTAGCGGGAGAGGTTCCTACGAGCAGTACGTC. This gives the protein CASSSTASGRGSYEQYV.

There are a few counts of this clone. This CDR3 is CASSRTGTSGADTQYF. The CDR3 DNA is TGTGCCAGCAGCAGAACCGGGACTAGCGGGGCAGATACGCAGTATTTT. The chain joins TRBV6-2 or TRBV6-3 to TRBJ2-3; 13 bases are shared with TRBD2. Germline V gives CDR1 MNHEY, CDR2 SVGEGT. V lost 6 bases to trimming and J lost 4 bases; unmatched junction nucleotides: 7. This CDR3 spans 16 amino acids.

The chain couples TRBV5-1 to TRBJ1-3, with TRBD1 matching 10 bases. The CDR3 loop spans 15 amino acids. V was pared by 2 bases and J by 5 bases, with 4 bases of the junction left unmatched. Looked up from germline, CDR1 is SGHRS and CDR2 is YFSETQ. DNA for the CDR3: TGCGCCAGCAGCTTCGGGACAGGGGAAAGAAACACCATATATTTT. It codes for CASSFGTGERNTIYF.

The chain uses TRBV4-3 and TRBJ2-1, with D possibly being TRBD1 (7 bases). The V end was cut by 1 base, the J end by 5 bases, with 15 bases between. The V gene's germline CDR1 is LGHNA and CDR2 YSLEER. CDR3 length: 16 amino acids. The CDR3 nucleotides read TGCGCCAGCAGCCAAGTTGGCAGGGGGGCACACAATGAGCAGTTCTTC. This gives the protein CASSQVGRGAHNEQFF.

The chain couples TRBV7-9 to TRBJ2-1; TRBD2 matches at 14 bases. The CDR3 loop spans 17 amino acids. From germline, CDR1 is SEHNR and CDR2 FQNEAQ (reference sequence). After removal of 5 bases from V and 0 bases from J, the junction contained 3 bases not matched to a gene. The CDR3 loop is CASSPGTSGGSYNEQFF. CDR3 nucleotide sequence: TGTGCCAGCAGCCCCGGGACTAGCGGGGGCTCCTACAATGAGCAGTTCTTC.

The rearrangement links TRBV30 to TRBJ2-6; D unclear. Germline V gene sequence: CDR1 GTSNPN, CDR2 SVGIG (reference sequence). V lost 8 bases, J lost 2 bases, and 10 bases lay in between. CDR3 length equals 13 residues. The CDR3 coding sequence is TGTGCCGCCCAGAGCGCTGGGGCCAACGTCCTGACTTTC. Amino acid sequence: CAAQSAGANVLTF.

The J gene is TRBJ1-5, the V gene TRBV30, with D tentatively TRBD1 (5 bases). Germline V gene data show CDR1 as GTSNPN and CDR2 as SVGIG (reference sequence). V shed 4 bases and J shed 4 bases, with 11 bases lying between them. The CDR3 loop spans 13 amino acids. The CDR3 DNA reads TGTGCCTGGAAAGGAGGGGAGAATCAGCCCCAGCATTTT. Its protein is CAWKGGENQPQHF.

The chain employs TRBV5-6 and TRBJ1-4, with 8 bases lining up with TRBD1. Germline CDR1 SGHDT, CDR2 YYEEEE. The CDR3 length is 17 residues. V trimming: 1 base; J trimming: 0 bases; junction bases outside the gene matches: 5. DNA for the CDR3: TGTGCCAGCAGCTTGACAGGGGGGGATGCAACTAATGAAAAACTGTTTTTT. Protein: CASSLTGGDATNEKLFF.

V is TRBV19 and J is TRBJ1-3; TRBD1 is a possible D gene (6 bases). Germline CDR1 is LNHDA and CDR2 is SQIVND (reference sequence). V lost 10 bases to trimming and J lost 0 bases, with 13 bases between them. This CDR3 has 14 amino acids. In DNA, the CDR3 is TGTGCCACGACGGACAGCATCTCTGGAAACACCATATATTTT. Its translation: CATTDSISGNTIYF. Full variable domain (outside the CDR3, taken from reference TRBV19 and TRBJ1-3): DGGITQSPKYLFRKEGQNVTLSCEQNLNHDAMYWYRQDPGQGLRLIYYSQIVNDFQKGDIAEGYSVSREKKESFPLTVTSAQKNPTAFYLCATTDSISGNTIYFGEGSWLTVV.

This chain uses TRBV27 with TRBJ2-3; 8 bases align to TRBD1. V lost 5 bases, J lost 5 bases, and 15 bases stayed unmatched. The length of the CDR3 is 17 residues. Germline loops: CDR1 MNHEY, CDR2 SMNVEV (reference sequence). The CDR3 loop reads CASSTNPPRGPGDTQYF. In DNA form, the CDR3 reads TGTGCCAGCAGTACTAATCCCCCCAGGGGGCCTGGAGATACGCAGTATTTT.

The chain combines TRBV7-8 with TRBJ1-1; D perhaps matches TRBD1 (5 bases). The CDR3 contains 14 residues. Germline V gene sequence: CDR1 SGHVS, CDR2 FQNEAQ. Trimming cost V 3 bases and J 4 bases, with 12 bases left between them. The DNA for the CDR3 is TGTGCCAGCAGCTTGGGGGGTTGGGGCACTGAAGCTTTCTTT. Translation gives CASSLGGWGTEAFF.

The chain carries TRBV4-1 and TRBJ2-1; TRBD2 matches at 9 bases. The CDR3 is made up of 15 amino acids. J was trimmed by 3 bases and V by 2 bases; bases with no gene match: 2. The germline V gene has CDR1 MGHRA and CDR2 YSYEKL. CDR3 DNA sequence: TGCGCCAGCAGCCAACTAGCGGGAAGCTACAATGAGCAGTTCTTC. Amino acid sequence: CASSQLAGSYNEQFF.

This chain connects TRBV30 to TRBJ1-3; D gene ambiguous. There are 13 residues in the CDR3. Trimming removed 0 bases from V and 4 bases from J, with 7 bases in between. The germline V gene has CDR1 GTSNPN and CDR2 SVGIG (reference sequence). This CDR3 reads CAWSVTGGNTIYF. The CDR3 nucleotides are TGTGCCTGGAGTGTCACCGGGGGAAACACCATATATTTT.

The rearrangement joins TRBV27 to TRBJ2-7, with D perhaps matching TRBD1 (6 bases). Germline CDR1 is MNHEY and CDR2 is SMNVEV (reference sequence). The V end lost 2 bases, the J end lost 4 bases, and 15 bases lay between the germline ends. This CDR3 spans 15 amino acids. CDR3 residues: CASSLGRGSGYEQYF. In DNA, the CDR3 is TGTGCCAGCAGTTTAGGCAGGGGCTCGGGTTACGAGCAGTACTTC.

The V and J genes are TRBV12-5 and TRBJ2-1, with D perhaps TRBD2 (7 bases). Germline V lookup: CDR1 LGHNT, CDR2 FRNRAP. V was cut by 1 base and J by 6 bases, with 10 bases left in between. The CDR3 runs to 14 residues. The CDR3 reads CASGLAGGRNEQFF. The CDR3 DNA is TGTGCTAGTGGTTTGGCCGGGGGGCGCAATGAGCAGTTCTTC.

Comment on this clone: The same CDR3 arises from other DNA sequences in this sample as well. V usage is TRBV28 and J usage is TRBJ2-7; tentative D call: TRBD2 (5 bases). V dropped 8 bases and J dropped 0 bases, with 8 bases sitting between them. This CDR3 has 12 residues. Per germline, CDR1 MDHEN and CDR2 SYDVKM. The CDR3 loop is CASSGSSYEQYF. The CDR3 nucleotides read TGTGCCAGCTCGGGGTCCTCCTACGAGCAGTACTTC.

The chain employs TRBV10-3 and TRBJ2-1; the match to TRBD2 covers 12 bases. V lost 6 bases to trimming and J lost 7 bases; unmatched junction nucleotides: 7. CDR3 length: 15 amino acids. CDR1 and CDR2 (germline): ENHRY, SYGVKD. In DNA, the CDR3 is TGTGCCATCAGCGAGACTAGCGGGAGCCCGAATGAGCAGTTCTTC. Translation: CAISETSGSPNEQFF.

The chain uses TRBV19 and TRBJ2-3; 7 nucleotides align to TRBD2. This CDR3 has 16 amino acids. Germline values: CDR1 LNHDA, CDR2 SQIVND (reference sequence). Trimming took 3 bases from V and 0 from J; bases not matched to a gene: 6. The CDR3 nucleotides read TGTGCCAGTAGTATGGCTAGCGGAGCTAGCACAGATACGCAGTATTTT. Translating it yields CASSMASGASTDTQYF.

V gene TRBV19 combines with J gene TRBJ2-2; 7 nucleotides agree with TRBD2. CDR3 length: 14 amino acids. Germline V CDR1 and CDR2: LNHDA, SQIVND (reference sequence). Trimming took 9 bases from V and 3 from J; bases not matched to a gene: 7. CDR3 nucleotides: TGTGCCAGCAGAGTAGCGGGTCACACCGGGGAGCTGTTTTTT. Residues: CASRVAGHTGELFF.

The chain combines TRBV6-5 with TRBJ1-1, with 9 positions matching TRBD1. The germline V gene has CDR1 MNHEY and CDR2 SVGAGI. The V and J ends lost 4 bases and 1 base, in that order; junction bases with no gene match: 4. CDR3 size: 15 residues. The CDR3 bases are TGTGCCAGCAGTTCACAGGGGGCGGGGAACACTGAAGCTTTCTTT. This sequence encodes CASSSQGAGNTEAFF.

This clone was seen only once. The V call is TRBV4-2, the J call TRBJ2-2; TRBD1 might be the D (6 bases). The CDR3 sequence is 15 residues long. Trimming pared 4 bases from V and 2 bases from J, leaving 11 bases between. Per the germline V gene, CDR1 is LGHNA and CDR2 is YNFKEQ. CDR3 sequence (DNA): TGTGCCAGCAGCCCCCAGGGGTTCAACACCGGGGAGCTGTTTTTT. Its protein product is CASSPQGFNTGELFF.

V is TRBV2 and J is TRBJ2-3; no reliable D call. This CDR3 spans 11 amino acids. Trimming took off 5 bases at V and 6 bases at J, with 6 bases between the two ends. Looked up from germline, CDR1 is SNHLY and CDR2 is FYNNEI. The CDR3 loop is CASSREDTQYF. CDR3 DNA: TGTGCCAGCAGTCGCGAGGATACGCAGTATTTT.

The V and J genes are TRBV5-4 and TRBJ1-2; D ambiguous. CDR3 length: 14 residues. V lost 7 bases to trimming and J lost 4 bases, with 17 bases between them. Germline lookup yields CDR1 SGHNT and CDR2 YYREEE (reference sequence). CDR3 in amino acids: CASQILEASYGYTF. The CDR3 DNA follows: TGTGCCAGCCAGATCTTAGAGGCTAGCTATGGCTACACCTTC.